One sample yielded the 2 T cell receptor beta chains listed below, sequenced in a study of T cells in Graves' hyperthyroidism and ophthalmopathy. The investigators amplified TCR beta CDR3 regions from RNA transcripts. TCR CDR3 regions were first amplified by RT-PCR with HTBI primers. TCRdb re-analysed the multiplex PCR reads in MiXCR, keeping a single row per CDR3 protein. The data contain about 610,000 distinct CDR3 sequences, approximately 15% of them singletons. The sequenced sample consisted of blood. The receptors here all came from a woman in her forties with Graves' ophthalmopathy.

As DNA, the CDR3 is TGTGCCAGCAGTGGTTTGCTAGCAGGGCAAGAGACCCAGTACTTC. Translating it yields CASSGLLAGQETQYF. J is TRBJ2-5 and V is TRBV2, with D perhaps assigned TRBD1 or TRBD2 (5 bases each). V dropped 4 bases and J dropped 2 bases, with 14 bases sitting between them. The germline V gene encodes CDR1 SNHLY and CDR2 FYNNEI. CDR3 length equals 15 residues.

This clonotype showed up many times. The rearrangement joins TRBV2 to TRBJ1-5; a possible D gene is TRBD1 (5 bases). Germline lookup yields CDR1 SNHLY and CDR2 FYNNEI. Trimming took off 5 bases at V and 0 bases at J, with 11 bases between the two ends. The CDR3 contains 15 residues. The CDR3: CASSNGHRSNQPQHF. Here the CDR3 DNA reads TGTGCCAGCAGTAACGGACACCGTAGCAATCAGCCCCAGCATTTT.